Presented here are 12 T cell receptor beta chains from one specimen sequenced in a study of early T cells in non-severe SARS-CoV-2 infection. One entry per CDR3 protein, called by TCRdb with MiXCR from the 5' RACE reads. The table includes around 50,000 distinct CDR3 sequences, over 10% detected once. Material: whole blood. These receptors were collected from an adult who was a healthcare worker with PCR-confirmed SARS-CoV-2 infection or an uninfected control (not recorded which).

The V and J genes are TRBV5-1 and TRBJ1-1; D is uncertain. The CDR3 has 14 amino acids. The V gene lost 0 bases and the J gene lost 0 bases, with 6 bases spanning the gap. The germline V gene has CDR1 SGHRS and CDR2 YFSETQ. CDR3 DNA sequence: TGCGCCAGCAGCTTGGACGGTTTGAACACTGAAGCTTTCTTT. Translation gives CASSLDGLNTEAFF.

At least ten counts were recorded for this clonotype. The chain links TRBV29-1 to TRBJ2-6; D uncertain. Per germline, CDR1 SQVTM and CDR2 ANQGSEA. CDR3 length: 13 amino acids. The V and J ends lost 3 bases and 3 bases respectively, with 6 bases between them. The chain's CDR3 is CSVEASGANVLTF. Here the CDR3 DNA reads TGCAGCGTTGAGGCTAGTGGGGCCAACGTCCTGACTTTC. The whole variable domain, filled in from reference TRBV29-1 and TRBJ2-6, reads SAVISQKPSRDICQRGTSLTIQCQVDSQVTMMFWYRQQPGQSLTLIATANQGSEATYESGFVIDKFPISRPNLTFSTLTVSNMSPEDSSIYLCSVEASGANVLTFGAGSRLTVL.

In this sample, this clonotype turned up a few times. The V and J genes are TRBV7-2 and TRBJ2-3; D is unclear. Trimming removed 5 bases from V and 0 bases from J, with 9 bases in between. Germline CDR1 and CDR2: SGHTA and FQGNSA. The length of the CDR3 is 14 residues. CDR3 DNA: TGTGCCAGCAGCACGAGTAGTAGCACAGATACGCAGTATTTT. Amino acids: CASSTSSSTDTQYF. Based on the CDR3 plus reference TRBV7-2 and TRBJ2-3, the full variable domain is GAGVSQSPSNKVTEKGKDVELRCDPISGHTALYWYRQSLGQGLEFLIYFQGNSAPDKSGLPSDRFSAERTGGSVSTLTIQRTQQEDSAVYLCASSTSSSTDTQYFGPGTRLTVL.

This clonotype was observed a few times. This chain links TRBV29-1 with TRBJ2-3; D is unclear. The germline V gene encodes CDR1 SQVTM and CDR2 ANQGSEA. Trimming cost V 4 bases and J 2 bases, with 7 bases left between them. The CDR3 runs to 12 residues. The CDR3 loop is CSVGGYTDTQYF. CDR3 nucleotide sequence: TGCAGCGTTGGAGGTTACACAGATACGCAGTATTTT.

The CDR3 DNA follows: TGCAGTGCTAGGCCCCCGATAGGTGAAAAACTGTTTTTT. The encoded protein is CSARPPIGEKLFF. The chain recombines TRBV20-1 with TRBJ1-4; D call uncertain. V gave up 3 bases and J gave up 7 bases, with 12 bases separating them. Per the germline V gene, CDR1 is DFQATT and CDR2 is SNEGSKA (reference sequence). This CDR3 region has 13 residues.

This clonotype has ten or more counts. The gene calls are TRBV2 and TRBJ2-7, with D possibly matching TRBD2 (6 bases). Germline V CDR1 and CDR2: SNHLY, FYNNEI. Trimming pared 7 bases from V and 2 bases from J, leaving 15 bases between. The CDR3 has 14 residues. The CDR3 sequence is CASTPERATYEQYF. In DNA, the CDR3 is TGTGCCAGCACTCCTGAGCGGGCTACCTACGAGCAGTACTTC.

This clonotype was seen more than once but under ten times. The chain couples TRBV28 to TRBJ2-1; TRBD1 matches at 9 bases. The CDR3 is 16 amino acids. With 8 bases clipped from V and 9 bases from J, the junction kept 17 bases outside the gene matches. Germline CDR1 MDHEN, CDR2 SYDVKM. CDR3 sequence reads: CASVNPPGQGNTEQFF. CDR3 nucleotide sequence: TGTGCCAGCGTTAACCCCCCGGGACAGGGCAACACTGAGCAGTTCTTC.

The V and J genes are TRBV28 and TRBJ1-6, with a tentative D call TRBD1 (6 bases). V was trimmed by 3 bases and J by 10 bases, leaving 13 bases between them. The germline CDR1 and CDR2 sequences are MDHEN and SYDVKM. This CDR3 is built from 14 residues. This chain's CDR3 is CASSFTGGRSPLHF. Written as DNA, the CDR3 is TGTGCCAGCAGTTTTACGGGGGGCAGGTCACCCCTCCACTTT.

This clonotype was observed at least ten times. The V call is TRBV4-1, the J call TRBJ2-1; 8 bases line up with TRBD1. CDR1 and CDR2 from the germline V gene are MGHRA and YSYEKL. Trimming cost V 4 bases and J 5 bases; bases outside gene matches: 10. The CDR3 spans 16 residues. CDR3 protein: CASSRSRQGINNEQFF. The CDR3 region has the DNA TGCGCCAGCAGCCGCAGTCGACAGGGGATAAACAATGAGCAGTTCTTC.

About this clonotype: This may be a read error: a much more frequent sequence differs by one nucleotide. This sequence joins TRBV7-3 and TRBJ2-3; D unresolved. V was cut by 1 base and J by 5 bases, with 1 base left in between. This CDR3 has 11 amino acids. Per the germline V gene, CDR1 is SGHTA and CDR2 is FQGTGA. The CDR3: CASSLKDTQYF. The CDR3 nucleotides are TGTGCCAGCAGCTTAAAAGATACGCAGTATTTT.

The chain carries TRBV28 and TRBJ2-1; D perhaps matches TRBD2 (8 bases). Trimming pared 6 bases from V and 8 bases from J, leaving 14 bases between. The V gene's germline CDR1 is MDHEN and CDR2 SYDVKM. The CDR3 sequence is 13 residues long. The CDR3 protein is CASRTGGGDEQFF. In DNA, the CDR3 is TGTGCCAGCAGAACGGGAGGGGGCGATGAGCAGTTCTTC.

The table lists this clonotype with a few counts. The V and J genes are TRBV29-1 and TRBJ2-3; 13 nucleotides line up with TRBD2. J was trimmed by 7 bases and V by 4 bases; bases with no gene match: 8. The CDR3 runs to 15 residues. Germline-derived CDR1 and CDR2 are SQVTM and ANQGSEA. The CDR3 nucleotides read TGCAGCGTTGGGAGGACTAGCGGGAGTTCCAATACGCAGTATTTT. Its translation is CSVGRTSGSSNTQYF.